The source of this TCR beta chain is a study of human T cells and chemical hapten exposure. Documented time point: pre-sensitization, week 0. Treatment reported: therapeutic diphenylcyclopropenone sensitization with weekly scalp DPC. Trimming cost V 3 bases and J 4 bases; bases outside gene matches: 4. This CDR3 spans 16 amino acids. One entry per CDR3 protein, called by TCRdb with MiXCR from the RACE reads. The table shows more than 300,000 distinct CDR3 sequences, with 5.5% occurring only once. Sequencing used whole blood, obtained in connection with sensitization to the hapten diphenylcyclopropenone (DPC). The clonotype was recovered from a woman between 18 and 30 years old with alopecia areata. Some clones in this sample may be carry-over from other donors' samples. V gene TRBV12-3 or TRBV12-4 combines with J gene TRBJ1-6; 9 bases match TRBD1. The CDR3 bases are TGTGCCAGCAGTTTTATTGGACAGGGGTATAATTCACCCCTCCACTTT. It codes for CASSFIGQGYNSPLHF.